The next 16 T cell receptor beta chains were all read from a single sample in a study of T cells in Graves' hyperthyroidism and ophthalmopathy. There were TCR beta CDR3 regions amplified from RNA transcripts. HTBI primers drove first-round RT-PCR of the TCR CDR3. MiXCR was run by TCRdb on the multiplex PCR reads, yielding one entry per CDR3 protein. The data show around 500,000 distinct CDR3 sequences, approximately 14% seen once. The sequenced sample was blood. The source of these receptors is a woman aged 18-30 years with Graves' hyperthyroidism.

At least ten counts were recorded for this clonotype. The chain combines TRBV12-5 with TRBJ2-4; unclear D gene. The V end was cut by 2 bases, the J end by 5 bases, with 13 bases between. Germline CDR1 LGHNT, CDR2 FRNRAP. There are 15 residues in the CDR3. In DNA, the CDR3 is TGTGCTAGTGGTTTGCCATGGATGGGCGAAAACATTCAGTACTTC. This gives the protein CASGLPWMGENIQYF.

This clonotype was seen repeatedly, ten times or more. The chain combines TRBV30 with TRBJ1-5, with a possible D match to TRBD1 (5 bases). Trimming stripped 1 base from V and 5 bases from J, with 9 bases between. The CDR3 has 13 residues. CDR1 and CDR2 from the germline V gene are GTSNPN and SVGIG (reference sequence). The CDR3 sequence: CAWSAMGDQPQHF. CDR3 bases: TGTGCCTGGAGTGCAATGGGGGATCAGCCCCAGCATTTT.

This clonotype occurred many times. The CDR3 region has the DNA TGCAACATGCGAGGGCCTGACAACCTCAAGAACACTGAAGCTTTCTTT. Translation: CNMRGPDNLKNTEAFF. The chain links TRBV20-1 to TRBJ1-1, with D unclear. CDR3 length equals 16 residues. Per germline, CDR1 DFQATT and CDR2 SNEGSKA (reference sequence).

The rearrangement links TRBV7-2 to TRBJ1-1; D is uncertain. With 10 bases removed from V and 1 base from J, the gap between germline ends came to 16 bases. The CDR3 covers 14 residues. Germline lookup yields CDR1 SGHTA and CDR2 FQGNSA. CDR3 residues: CATRPNPKNTEAFF. CDR3 in DNA: TGTGCCACCCGCCCCAATCCGAAGAACACTGAAGCTTTCTTT.

This chain joins TRBV4-1 and TRBJ1-2; a weak D match, TRBD1 (5 bases). CDR3 size: 17 residues. V dropped 3 bases and J dropped 4 bases, with 21 bases sitting between them. The germline V gene has CDR1 MGHRA and CDR2 YSYEKL. The CDR3, as DNA: TGCGCCAGCAGCCAGTCCGCGGGAGGGGCCGGCTTCTATGGCTACACCTTC. Its protein product is CASSQSAGGAGFYGYTF.

This clonotype was counted ten times or more. The chain links TRBV12-3 or TRBV12-4 to TRBJ1-2; unclear D gene. This CDR3 spans 15 amino acids. Trimming cost V 4 bases and J 4 bases, with 16 bases left between them. This chain's CDR3 is CASSSPPGLGYGYTF. The CDR3 region has the DNA TGTGCCAGCAGTTCCCCCCCCGGGCTAGGCTATGGCTACACCTTC.

This clonotype was found a few times. J is TRBJ2-3 and V is TRBV7-8; TRBD2 aligns across 13 bases. The trim removed 4 bases at V and 6 bases at J, leaving 4 bases unmatched. CDR3 size: 15 residues. CDR1 SGHVS and CDR2 FQNEAQ come from the germline V gene. The CDR3 sequence is CASSSGLAGWDTQYF. DNA for the CDR3: TGTGCCAGCAGCTCGGGACTAGCGGGGTGGGATACGCAGTATTTT.

This clonotype was recorded many times. The chain uses TRBV6-1 and TRBJ2-2, with 7 bases that match TRBD1. The CDR3 has 16 amino acids. V trimming: 5 bases; J trimming: 4 bases; junction bases outside the gene matches: 10. Germline-derived CDR1 and CDR2 are MNHNS and SASEGT. The CDR3 DNA is TGTGCCAGCAGTTACGGGCTAGACAGGGCCACCGGGGAGCTGTTTTTT. Its translation: CASSYGLDRATGELFF.

As to this clonotype: The CDR3 end shows no conserved phenylalanine or tryptophan, and so a read error is likely. CDR3 in DNA: TGCAGTGCTACACCGCCGCGGGTGAACACTGAAGCTTTCCTT. This sequence encodes CSATPPRVNTEAFL. This chain joins TRBV20-1 and TRBJ1-1; D not resolved. The CDR3 is 14 amino acids. Trimming stripped 4 bases from V and 0 bases from J, with 12 bases between. The germline gives CDR1 DFQATT, CDR2 SNEGSKA (reference sequence).

The chain links TRBV4-1 to TRBJ2-5; D is unclear. Germline V CDR1 and CDR2: MGHRA, YSYEKL. This CDR3 contains 14 residues. V lost 0 bases and J lost 1, with 6 bases in between. CDR3 in amino acids: CASSQESSQETQYF. In DNA, the CDR3 is TGCGCCAGCAGCCAAGAATCCAGCCAAGAGACCCAGTACTTC.

This clonotype was observed many times. This sequence joins TRBV28 and TRBJ2-3, with TRBD2 identical over 9 bases. Germline V lookup: CDR1 MDHEN, CDR2 SYDVKM. With 2 bases clipped from V and 5 bases from J, the junction kept 14 bases outside the gene matches. The CDR3 consists of 18 residues. This CDR3 reads CASSLPASAGGRGDTQYF. The CDR3 nucleotides read TGTGCCAGCAGTTTACCGGCGAGCGCGGGAGGGCGGGGAGATACGCAGTATTTT.

This clonotype was picked up many times. V and J are TRBV15 and TRBJ2-6, with D unclear. The CDR3 covers 16 residues. Germline CDR1 LNHNV, CDR2 YYDKDF (reference sequence). V lost 0 bases, J lost 4 bases, and 10 bases lay in between. The CDR3 DNA reads as TGTGCCACCAGCAGAGATGTAGCATCCGGGGCCAACGTCCTGACTTTC. The encoded protein is CATSRDVASGANVLTF.

This clonotype appeared many times. The J gene is TRBJ2-2, the V gene TRBV11-2, with TRBD1 matching 12 bases. CDR3 length: 16 amino acids. From germline, CDR1 is SGHAT and CDR2 FQNNGV. The J segment lost 3 bases and the V segment lost 4 bases, leaving 3 bases of the junction unmatched. The CDR3 coding sequence is TGTGCCAGCAGCTCCCGGGACAGGGGGCACACCGGGGAGCTGTTTTTT. Protein: CASSSRDRGHTGELFF.

This clonotype was seen at least ten times. V and J are TRBV6-1 and TRBJ2-5; D is possibly TRBD2 (5 bases). This CDR3 has 14 amino acids. Germline V gene lookup returns CDR1 MNHNS and CDR2 SASEGT. V shed 2 bases and J shed 2 bases, with 9 bases lying between them. CDR3 sequence reads: CASSEWRGQETQYF. The CDR3 DNA follows: TGTGCCAGCAGTGAATGGAGAGGGCAAGAGACCCAGTACTTC.

At least ten counts were recorded for this clonotype. The chain recombines TRBV30 with TRBJ2-1; 14 bases line up with TRBD2. Germline CDR1 and CDR2: GTSNPN and SVGIG (reference sequence). V was clipped by 0 bases and J by 9 bases; unmatched bases: 7. This CDR3 has 16 residues. This CDR3 reads CAWSVRLAGGPLEQFF. For the CDR3, the DNA is TGTGCCTGGAGTGTAAGACTAGCGGGAGGGCCTCTTGAGCAGTTCTTC. Full variable domain (rest looked up from reference TRBV30 and TRBJ2-1): SQTIHQWPATLVQPVGSPLSLECTVEGTSNPNLYWYRQAAGRGLQLLFYSVGIGQISSEVPQNLSASRPQDRQFILSSKKLLLSDSGFYLCAWSVRLAGGPLEQFFGPGTRLTVL.

The chain uses TRBV20-1 and TRBJ2-1, with D perhaps being TRBD1 or TRBD2 (5 bases each). Per the germline V gene, CDR1 is DFQATT and CDR2 is SNEGSKA (reference sequence). The CDR3 runs to 12 residues. V lost 4 bases and J 6 bases, leaving 10 bases between the germline ends. CDR3 residues: CSAIGTINEQFF. CDR3 nucleotide sequence: TGCAGTGCTATCGGGACCATCAATGAGCAGTTCTTC.